Below, one T cell receptor (beta chain) is given with its context. A Seattle source enrolled patients during active infection and followed them longitudinally. This specimen comes from a study of blood T cell repertoires in COVID-19. Study background: Samples of COVID-19 (acute and convalescent) were obtained from the United States, Italy and Spain.

Profiled with immunoSEQ multiplex PCR; TCRdb holds only in-frame clones, not every one. The sample records about 140,000 clones, less than 90% being singletons. Trimming pared 0 bases from V and 7 bases from J, leaving 16 bases between. Germline CDR1 is MNHEY and CDR2 is SVGAGI. The CDR3 is made up of 16 amino acids. The source material was peripheral blood. The receptor was isolated from a man under 40 with COVID-19, enrolled during active disease. This chain joins TRBV6-5 and TRBJ2-1; a possible D gene is TRBD2 (7 bases). Here the CDR3 reads CASSYSGGGLANEQFF. In DNA form, the CDR3 reads TGTGCCAGCAGTTACTCTGGGGGGGGCCTCGCGAATGAGCAGTTCTTC.